Listed below are T cell receptor beta chains from one sample, sequenced in a study of T cells in tuberculosis. Some clones are missing from TCRdb's copy, which holds only in-frame ones; the method was immunoSEQ multiplex PCR. The table records 25,000 to 35,000 clones, 90% to 95% of them present only once. The sample consisted of PBMCs, taken at tuberculosis diagnosis. These TCRs come from an adult with tuberculosis. Both conserved end residues are trimmed from each CDR3. Clone size is shown for a subset of rows, as once, few, many or a class of expanded clone.

TRBV5-1	TRBJ2-3	-	ASSFDTGSGSQY
TRBV19	TRBJ2-6	-	ASSPFSGANVLT
TRBV5-3	TRBJ2-1	-	ARSPGTGLYNEQF
TRBV27	TRBJ2-7	-	ASRDLGQKIHLYEQY
TRBV10-2	TRBJ2-7	once	ASFQGGGYEQY
TRBV19	TRBJ1-2	-	ASKMAGVHGYT
TRBV7-2	TRBJ1-1	-	ASSQGQVHTEAF
TRBV12-5	TRBJ1-3	-	ASGSRGDGQSTIY
TRBV6-5	TRBJ1-1	once	ASSPEGNTEAF
TRBV19	TRBJ2-1	-	ASWSGVMRNEQF
TRBV4-3	TRBJ1-6	-	ASSARGSSQSPLH
TRBV5-1	TRBJ1-1	-	ASSFSETEAF
TRBV4-2	TRBJ2-7	-	ASSQWPGFYEQY
TRBV6-5	TRBJ1-5	once	ASSPRQFNQPQH